Detailed here is one T cell receptor (beta chain). The entry originates in a study of cytomegalovirus exposure and HLA in healthy donors. The study ran its PCR with 60 Vbeta and 13 Jbeta primers. Data came from immunoSEQ multiplex PCR; TCRdb stores just in-frame clones and leaves some out. The sample carries around 200,000 clones, almost 80% recorded once. CDR1 MNHEY and CDR2 SVGAGI come from the germline V gene. V was shortened by 6 bases and J by 2 bases, with 8 bases between the two germline ends. The CDR3 loop spans 12 amino acids. Input material: PBMCs. The sequence was obtained from a woman aged 18-30 years in good health and CMV-seronegative. The chain recombines TRBV6-5 with TRBJ2-7; weak D call: TRBD1 (5 bases). DNA of the CDR3: TGTGCCAGCAGGGACACCGCCTACGAGCAGTACTTC. It specifies CASRDTAYEQYF.